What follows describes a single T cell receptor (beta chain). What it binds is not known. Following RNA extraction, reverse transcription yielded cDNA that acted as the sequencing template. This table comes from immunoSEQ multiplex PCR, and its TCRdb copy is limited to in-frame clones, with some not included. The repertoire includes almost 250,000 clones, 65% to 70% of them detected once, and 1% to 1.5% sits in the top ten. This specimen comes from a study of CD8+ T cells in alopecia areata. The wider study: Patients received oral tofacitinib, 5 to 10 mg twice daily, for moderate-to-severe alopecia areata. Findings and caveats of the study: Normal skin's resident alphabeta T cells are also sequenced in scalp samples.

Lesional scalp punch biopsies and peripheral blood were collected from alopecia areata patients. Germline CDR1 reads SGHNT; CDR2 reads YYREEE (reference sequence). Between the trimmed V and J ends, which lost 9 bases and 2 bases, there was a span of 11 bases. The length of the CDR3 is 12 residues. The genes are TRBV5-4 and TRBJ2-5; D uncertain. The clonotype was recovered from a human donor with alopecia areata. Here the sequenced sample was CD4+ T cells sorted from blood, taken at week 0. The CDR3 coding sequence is TGTGCCACTCACAAAAATCAAGAGACCCAGTACTTC. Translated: CATHKNQETQYF.